Sequencing of this T cell receptor (beta chain) was carried out in a study of T cells in Graves' hyperthyroidism and ophthalmopathy. Regions amplified from RNA transcripts were the TCR beta CDR3 regions. During a first-round RT-PCR of the TCR CDR3, the HTBI primer set was used. TCRdb processed the multiplex PCR reads anew with MiXCR; each CDR3 protein has one entry. The sample holds around 450,000 distinct CDR3 sequences, 12% to 15% seen once. Findings of the study overall: Before onset, by a median of about seven months, the model predicted ophthalmopathy.

The trim removed 3 bases at V and 9 bases at J, leaving 6 bases unmatched. The CDR3 has 13 amino acids. Investigators excluded patients with uncontrolled infection, other autoimmune disease, pregnancy or lactation. Of note for this clonotype: Its antigen remains unknown.

The sequence derives from a woman younger than 35 with Graves' hyperthyroidism. This chain uses TRBV12-3 or TRBV12-4 with TRBJ2-7; 9 bases are a match to TRBD1. Source material: blood. The CDR3 is CASSFGTGKAQYF. CDR3 bases: TGTGCCAGCAGTTTTGGGACAGGGAAGGCGCAGTACTTC.